One and the same sample provided the 5 T cell receptor beta chains below, sequenced in a study of pediatric ulcerative colitis. TCRdb keeps only in-frame clones here, not all; method: immunoSEQ multiplex PCR. The sample carries about 64,000 clones, about 86% recorded once. The source material was blood. These receptors all stem from a boy between 10 and 17 years old with severe ulcerative colitis.

The gene calls are TRBV7-6 and TRBJ2-7; TRBD2 aligns across 8 bases. Germline CDR1 is SGHVS and CDR2 is FNYEAQ. With 3 bases clipped from V and 2 bases from J, the junction kept 9 bases outside the gene matches. The CDR3 runs to 16 residues. The CDR3 region is CASSFQAGEGPYEQYF. In DNA, the CDR3 is TGTGCCAGCAGCTTTCAAGCGGGAGAAGGGCCCTACGAGCAGTACTTC. Together with reference TRBV7-6 and TRBJ2-7, the CDR3 gives the full variable domain: GAGVSQSPRYKVTKRGQDVALRCDPISGHVSLYWYRQALGQGPEFLTYFNYEAQQDKSGLPNDRFSAERPEGSISTLTIQRTEQRDSAMYRCASSFQAGEGPYEQYFGPGTRLTVT.

The chain carries TRBV19 and TRBJ2-1; TRBD2 matches at 8 bases. J gave up 7 bases and V 6 bases, and 11 bases lay outside the gene matches. Per germline, CDR1 LNHDA and CDR2 SQIVND (reference sequence). CDR3 length: 15 residues. CDR3 sequence: CASSPWAGGLNEQFF. In nucleotides, the CDR3 is TGTGCCAGTAGCCCTTGGGCGGGAGGATTAAATGAGCAGTTCTTC.

The chain uses TRBV29-1 and TRBJ1-1; D remains unclear. CDR3 length equals 14 residues. The V gene's germline CDR1 is SQVTM and CDR2 ANQGSEA. V was cut by 4 bases and J by 0 bases, with 12 bases left in between. CDR3 nucleotide sequence: TGCAGCGTTGGCCCTTTTACGGTGAACACTGAAGCTTTCTTT. It specifies CSVGPFTVNTEAFF. Together with reference TRBV29-1 and TRBJ1-1, the CDR3 gives the full variable domain: SAVISQKPSRDICQRGTSLTIQCQVDSQVTMMFWYRQQPGQSLTLIATANQGSEATYESGFVIDKFPISRPNLTFSTLTVSNMSPEDSSIYLCSVGPFTVNTEAFFGQGTRLTVV.

The sample holds a few counts of this clone. The chain uses TRBV6-5 and TRBJ2-3, with D uncertain. CDR3 length: 15 amino acids. Trimming took off 0 bases at V and 6 bases at J, with 13 bases between the two ends. Germline loops: CDR1 MNHEY, CDR2 SVGAGI. CDR3: CASSYSTSSWDTQYF. As DNA, the CDR3 is TGTGCCAGCAGTTACTCTACGTCGTCGTGGGATACGCAGTATTTT.

This clone was picked up a small number of times. The chain combines TRBV27 with TRBJ2-7; D remains ambiguous. CDR3 length: 15 amino acids. Deletions cut 3 bases from V and 2 bases from J, with 14 bases between. Per the germline V gene, CDR1 is MNHEY and CDR2 is SMNVEV (reference sequence). Written as DNA, the CDR3 is TGTGCCAGCAGTTTGTCAAAGGCCGGTCCCTACGAGCAGTACTTC. This sequence encodes CASSLSKAGPYEQYF.